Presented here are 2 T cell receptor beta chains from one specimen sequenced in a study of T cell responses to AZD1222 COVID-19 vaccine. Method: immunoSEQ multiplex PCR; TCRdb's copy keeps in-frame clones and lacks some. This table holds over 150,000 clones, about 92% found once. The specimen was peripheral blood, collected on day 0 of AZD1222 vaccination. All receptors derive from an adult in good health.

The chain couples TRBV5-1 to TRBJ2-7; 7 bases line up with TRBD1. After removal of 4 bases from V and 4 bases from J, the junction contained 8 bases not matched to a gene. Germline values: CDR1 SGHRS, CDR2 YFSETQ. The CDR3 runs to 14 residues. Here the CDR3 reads CASSMTQGMYEQYF. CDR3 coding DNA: TGCGCCAGCAGCATGACACAGGGGATGTACGAGCAGTACTTC.

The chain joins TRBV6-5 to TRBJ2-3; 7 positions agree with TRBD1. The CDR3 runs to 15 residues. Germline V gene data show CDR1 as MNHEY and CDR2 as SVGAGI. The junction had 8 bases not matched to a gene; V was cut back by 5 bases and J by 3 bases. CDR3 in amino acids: CASSPGQRWTDTQYF. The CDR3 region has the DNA TGTGCCAGCAGTCCGGGACAGCGGTGGACAGATACGCAGTATTTT.